Reported below is one T cell receptor beta chain. The CDR3 consists of 15 residues. Deletions cut 9 bases from V and 1 base from J, with 14 bases between. The germline CDR1 and CDR2 sequences are SGHRS and YFSETQ. As handled by the study authors: Counts of nucleated cells, estimated from reference gene primer amplification, were obtained. Assay used: immunoSEQ multiplex PCR; TCRdb lists only in-frame clones, some missing. V, J and clone size reflect that table, while D and trimming were determined from the DNA. The table lists fewer than 40,000 clones, about 90% of them singletons. The data derive from a study of blood T cell repertoires in COVID-19. Turning to the study itself: Acute-phase and convalescent COVID-19 samples originated in the United States, Italy and Spain. PBMCs, B-cell-depleted T cells, or T cells provided the cDNA or gDNA that made up the material.

Sequenced input: peripheral blood. V and J are TRBV5-1 and TRBJ2-6; perhaps TRBD1 as D (6 bases). The TCR comes from a man between 60 and 75 years old with active COVID-19. The CDR3 bases are TGCGCCACCGAACAGGGCGGGTCTGGGGCCAACGTCCTGACTTTC. Translated: CATEQGGSGANVLTF.